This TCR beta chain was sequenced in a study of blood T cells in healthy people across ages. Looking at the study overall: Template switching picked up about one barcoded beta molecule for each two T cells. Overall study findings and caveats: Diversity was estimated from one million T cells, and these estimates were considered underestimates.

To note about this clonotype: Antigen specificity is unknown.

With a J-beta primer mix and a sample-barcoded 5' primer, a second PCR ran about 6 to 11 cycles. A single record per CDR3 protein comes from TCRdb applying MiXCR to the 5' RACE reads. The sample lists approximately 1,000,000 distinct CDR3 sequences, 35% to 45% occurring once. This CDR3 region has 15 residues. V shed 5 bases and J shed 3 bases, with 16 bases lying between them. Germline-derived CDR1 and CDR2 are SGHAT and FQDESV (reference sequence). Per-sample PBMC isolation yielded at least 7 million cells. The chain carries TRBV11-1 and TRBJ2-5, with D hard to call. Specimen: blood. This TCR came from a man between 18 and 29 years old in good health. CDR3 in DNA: TGTGCCAGCAGCGCTCCCGGACGGGCGAAAGAGACCCAGTACTTC. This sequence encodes CASSAPGRAKETQYF.